Listed below are T cell receptor beta chains from one sample, sequenced in a study of cytotoxic CD8 clonotypes in ibrutinib-treated CLL. Assay: immunoSEQ multiplex PCR; the TCRdb copy retains only in-frame clones and omits some. The table shows about 310,000 clones, with almost 80% occurring only once. This specimen consisted of PBMCs, obtained before ibrutinib treatment. These receptor sequences come from a human donor with chronic lymphocytic leukemia. CDR3s include the opening cysteine and the closing phenylalanine or tryptophan. The order of the fields is clone size, V gene, D gene, J gene, CDR3 DNA, CDR3 protein. D genes are given only for firm matches. Expanded clones get a size class; other rows say once, few or many, or leave the size out.

size: NA; V: TRBV2; D: TRBD1; J: TRBJ2-2; DNA: TGTGCCAGCAGTCGACCCGGGACAGGAAACACCGGGGAGCTGTTTTTT; CDR3: CASSRPGTGNTGELFF
size: few; V: TRBV9; D: TRBD2; J: TRBJ2-1; DNA: TGTGCCAGCAGCGGTAGCGGGTACAATGAGCAGTTCTTC; CDR3: CASSGSGYNEQFF
size: NA; V: TRBV7-3; D: NA; J: TRBJ2-7; DNA: TGTGCCAGCAGCGTCGGGAGTTTAAGCTACGAGCAGTACTTC; CDR3: CASSVGSLSYEQYF
size: NA; V: TRBV18; D: NA; J: TRBJ2-7; DNA: TGTGCCAGCTCACCAGCGGACGGCTACGAGCAGTACTTC; CDR3: CASSPADGYEQYF
size: NA; V: TRBV6-5; D: TRBD1; J: TRBJ1-1; DNA: TGTGCCAGCAGTTATGGTCCCCAGGGGGCGTCTTTCTTT; CDR3: CASSYGPQGASFF
size: NA; V: TRBV19; D: NA; J: TRBJ1-2; DNA: TGTGCCAGTAGTGTGGACAGAGGAAACTATGGCTACACCTTC; CDR3: CASSVDRGNYGYTF
size: once; V: TRBV12-5; D: TRBD2; J: TRBJ2-7; DNA: TGTGCTAGTGGTTCACTAGCGGGAGTCGGCTACGAGCAGTACTTC; CDR3: CASGSLAGVGYEQYF
size: NA; V: TRBV5-8; D: NA; J: TRBJ1-5; DNA: TGTGCCAGCAGCTTGAGCAGGGACGACTATAGCAATCAGCCCCAGCATTTT; CDR3: CASSLSRDDYSNQPQHF
size: NA; V: TRBV6-6; D: TRBD1; J: TRBJ1-5; DNA: TGTGCCAGCAGTTCAACAGGGGTACAGCCCCAGCATTTT; CDR3: CASSSTGVQPQHF
size: NA; V: TRBV6-6; D: TRBD1; J: TRBJ2-7; DNA: TGTGCCACACGGACAGGGGAGTCCTACGAGCAGTACTTC; CDR3: CATRTGESYEQYF
size: NA; V: TRBV27; D: TRBD2; J: TRBJ2-1; DNA: TGTGCCAGCAGTCTTGATATACAACTAGCGGGGGCCTACAATGAGCAGTTCTTC; CDR3: CASSLDIQLAGAYNEQFF
size: few; V: TRBV10-3; D: NA; J: TRBJ2-7; DNA: TGTGCCATCAGTGATCTAGGAACCTACGAGCAGTACTTC; CDR3: CAISDLGTYEQYF
size: NA; V: TRBV9; D: TRBD2; J: TRBJ2-2; DNA: TGTGCCAGCAGCTCAAGGACTAGTCCAGCCGGGGAGCTGTTTTTT; CDR3: CASSSRTSPAGELFF
size: once; V: TRBV5-6; D: TRBD2; J: TRBJ2-3; DNA: TGTGCCAGCAGTCCGGCGGGAGCTGATACGCAGTATTTT; CDR3: CASSPAGADTQYF
size: NA; V: TRBV4-2; D: TRBD2; J: TRBJ2-1; DNA: TGTGCCAGCAGCCGCGTCGACGGGAGGGCTAATGAGCAGTTCTTC; CDR3: CASSRVDGRANEQFF
size: NA; V: TRBV5-4; D: TRBD2; J: TRBJ2-7; DNA: TGTGCCAGCAGCCGAGCGGGAGTCACCCACGAGCAGTACTTC; CDR3: CASSRAGVTHEQYF
size: NA; V: TRBV9; D: TRBD2; J: TRBJ2-5; DNA: TGTGCCAGCAGCTTCGGACTAGGTATAGAGACCCAGTACTTC; CDR3: CASSFGLGIETQYF
size: NA; V: TRBV27; D: NA; J: TRBJ1-1; DNA: TGTGCCAGCAGTTTATCGTGGGACCGGATCCCTTTCTTT; CDR3: CASSLSWDRIPFF
size: NA; V: TRBV7-7; D: TRBD2; J: TRBJ2-1; DNA: TGTGCCAGCAGCCAAGGCCCCGTGACTAGCGGGAGTTACAATGAGCAGTTCTTC; CDR3: CASSQGPVTSGSYNEQFF
size: few; V: TRBV5-1; D: TRBD1; J: TRBJ2-1; DNA: TGCGCCAGCAGCTTGCAGGGGGTACAATACAATGAGCAGTTCTTC; CDR3: CASSLQGVQYNEQFF